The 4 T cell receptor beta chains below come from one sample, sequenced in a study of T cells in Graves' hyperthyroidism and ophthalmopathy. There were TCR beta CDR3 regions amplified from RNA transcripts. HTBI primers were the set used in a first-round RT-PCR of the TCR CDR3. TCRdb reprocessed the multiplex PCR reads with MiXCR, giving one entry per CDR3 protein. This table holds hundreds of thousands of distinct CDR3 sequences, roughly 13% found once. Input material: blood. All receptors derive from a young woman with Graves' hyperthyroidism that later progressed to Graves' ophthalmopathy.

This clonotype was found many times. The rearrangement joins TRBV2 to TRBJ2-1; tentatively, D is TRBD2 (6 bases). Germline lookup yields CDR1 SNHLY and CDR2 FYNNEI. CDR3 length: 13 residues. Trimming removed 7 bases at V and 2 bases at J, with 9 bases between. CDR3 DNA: TGTGCCAGCAACCGCGGGACCTACAATGAGCAGTTCTTC. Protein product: CASNRGTYNEQFF. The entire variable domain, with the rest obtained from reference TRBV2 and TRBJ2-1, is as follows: EPEVTQTPSHQVTQMGQEVILRCVPISNHLYFYWYRQILGQKVEFLVSFYNNEISEKSEIFDDQFSVERPDGSNFTLKIRSTKLEDSAMYFCASNRGTYNEQFFGPGTRLTVL.

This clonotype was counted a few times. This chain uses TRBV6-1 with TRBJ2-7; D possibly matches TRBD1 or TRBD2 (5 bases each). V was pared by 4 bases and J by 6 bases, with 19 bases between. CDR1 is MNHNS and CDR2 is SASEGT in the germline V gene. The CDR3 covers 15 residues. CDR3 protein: CASSVSRDGYPEQYF. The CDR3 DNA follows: TGTGCCAGCAGTGTTTCCCGGGACGGATACCCCGAGCAGTACTTC.

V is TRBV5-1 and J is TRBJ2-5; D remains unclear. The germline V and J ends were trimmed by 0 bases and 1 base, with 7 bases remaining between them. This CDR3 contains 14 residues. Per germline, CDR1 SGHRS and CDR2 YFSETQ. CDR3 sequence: CASSLDIAQETQYF. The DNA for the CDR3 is TGCGCCAGCAGCTTGGACATCGCCCAAGAGACCCAGTACTTC.

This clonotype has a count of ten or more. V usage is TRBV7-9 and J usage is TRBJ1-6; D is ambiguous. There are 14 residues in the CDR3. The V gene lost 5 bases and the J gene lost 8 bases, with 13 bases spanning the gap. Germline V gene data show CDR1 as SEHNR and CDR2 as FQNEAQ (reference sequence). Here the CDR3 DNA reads TGTGCCAGCAGCGTAGACATCGTGGATTCACCCCTCCACTTT. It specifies CASSVDIVDSPLHF.